Listed here are 15 T cell receptor beta chains from one sample, sequenced in a study of cytomegalovirus exposure and HLA in healthy donors. Primers included in the PCR were 60 Vbeta and 13 Jbeta primers. Method: immunoSEQ multiplex PCR; TCRdb's copy keeps in-frame clones and lacks some. The sample has about 77,000 clones; about 71% are singletons. The sequenced sample consisted of PBMCs. The receptors here all came from a woman aged 35 to 49 in good health and CMV-seronegative.

This sequence joins TRBV19 and TRBJ1-1; perhaps TRBD1 as D (6 bases). This CDR3 is 13 amino acids long. Germline loops: CDR1 LNHDA, CDR2 SQIVND (reference sequence). Trimming pared 7 bases from V and 5 bases from J, leaving 14 bases between. CDR3 sequence reads: CASNARGATEAFF. The DNA for the CDR3 is TGTGCCAGTAACGCCAGGGGAGCGACTGAAGCTTTCTTT.

The V gene is TRBV5-5, the J gene TRBJ2-7; TRBD1 is a possible D gene (5 bases). V lost 0 bases and J 4 bases, leaving 14 bases between the germline ends. CDR3 length equals 15 residues. The germline V gene encodes CDR1 SGHKS and CDR2 YYEKEE (reference sequence). The CDR3 DNA is TGTGCCAGCAGCTTGGCCGCCAGGGCGGTATACGAGCAGTACTTC. This sequence encodes CASSLAARAVYEQYF.

The CDR3 region has the DNA TGTGCCAGCAGAGGCGGGACGAACACCGGGGAGCTGTTTTTT. Translation gives CASRGGTNTGELFF. The chain joins TRBV7-9 to TRBJ2-2; D may be TRBD2 (6 bases). Germline CDR1 SEHNR, CDR2 FQNEAQ (reference sequence). The CDR3 has 14 amino acids. V was clipped by 6 bases and J by 0 bases, with 8 bases between them.

The genes are TRBV6-5 and TRBJ2-2, with 7 positions matching TRBD1. Germline CDR1 reads MNHEY; CDR2 reads SVGAGI. V dropped 0 bases and J dropped 5; count of bases not matched to a gene: 6. CDR3 length equals 16 residues. CDR3 sequence (DNA): TGTGCCAGCAGTTACTCGGGGACAGCAACAACCGGGGAGCTGTTTTTT. Translation gives CASSYSGTATTGELFF.

The V call is TRBV30, the J call TRBJ1-3; no clear D. V shed 0 bases and J shed 0 bases, with 6 bases lying between them. Germline V CDR1 and CDR2: GTSNPN, SVGIG (reference sequence). This CDR3 comprises 14 residues. Here the CDR3 DNA reads TGTGCCTGGAGTGTATCTTACTCTGGAAACACCATATATTTT. As protein: CAWSVSYSGNTIYF.

This sequence joins TRBV27 and TRBJ2-1; no firm D call. CDR3 size: 15 residues. The germline V gene has CDR1 MNHEY and CDR2 SMNVEV (reference sequence). Between the trimmed V and J ends, which lost 5 bases and 2 bases, there was a span of 13 bases. The CDR3 spells CASSMRLNAYNEQFF. CDR3 bases: TGTGCCAGCAGTATGAGACTCAACGCCTACAATGAGCAGTTCTTC.

This chain uses TRBV2 with TRBJ2-3, with 7 positions matching TRBD1. V trimming: 2 bases; J trimming: 2 bases; junction bases outside the gene matches: 4. This CDR3 is built from 15 residues. CDR1 SNHLY and CDR2 FYNNEI come from the germline V gene. The CDR3 region has the DNA TGTGCCAGCAGTGAACTCGGACAGGTCACAGATACGCAGTATTTT. This gives the protein CASSELGQVTDTQYF.

The rearrangement joins TRBV5-1 to TRBJ1-5; possible D gene TRBD1, 6 bases. Germline V gene data show CDR1 as SGHRS and CDR2 as YFSETQ. V gave up 0 bases and J gave up 4 bases, with 8 bases separating them. The CDR3 is made up of 14 amino acids. The DNA of the CDR3 is TGCGCCAGCAGCTTGGGGGACAAAAATCAGCCCCAGCATTTT. Encoded protein: CASSLGDKNQPQHF.

The chain is built from TRBV10-3 and TRBJ2-5, with 8 bases aligning to TRBD1. Germline CDR1 is ENHRY and CDR2 is SYGVKD. CDR3 size: 13 residues. Trimming cost V 11 bases and J 5 bases; bases outside gene matches: 10. CDR3 amino acids: CAATTGVGETQYF. In nucleotides, the CDR3 is TGTGCCGCGACGACAGGGGTCGGGGAGACCCAGTACTTC.

The rearrangement uses TRBV7-9 and TRBJ1-3; maybe TRBD1 (5 bases). CDR1 is SEHNR, CDR2 FQNEAQ, per germline (reference sequence). Trimming shortened V by 6 bases and J by 3 bases, and 12 bases separated the two germline ends. The CDR3 is 14 residues long. This chain's CDR3 is CASREDSRGNTIYF. CDR3 in DNA: TGTGCCAGCAGAGAAGACAGCCGTGGAAACACCATATATTTT.

Regarding this clone: A junction boundary mismatches the germline segment, possibly from a read error. The V and J genes are TRBV7-9 and TRBJ1-6; D perhaps matches TRBD1 (6 bases). This CDR3 region has 12 residues. Germline values: CDR1 SEHNR, CDR2 FQNEAQ (reference sequence). The CDR3 here is CSSSTGNSPLHF. CDR3 nucleotide sequence: TGTTCCAGCAGCACAGGGAATTCACCCCTCCACTTT.

The chain combines TRBV5-1 with TRBJ1-4; D unresolved. The CDR3 runs to 13 residues. V lost 1 base and J 4 bases, leaving 5 bases between the germline ends. Germline CDR1 SGHRS, CDR2 YFSETQ. The CDR3: CASSLPDNEKLFF. The CDR3 region has the DNA TGCGCCAGCAGCTTGCCAGATAATGAAAAACTGTTTTTT.

The genes are TRBV5-1 and TRBJ1-1; 8 nucleotides match TRBD1. Germline V gene lookup returns CDR1 SGHRS and CDR2 YFSETQ. The CDR3 has 15 amino acids. V dropped 2 bases and J dropped 2; count of bases not matched to a gene: 5. The CDR3 reads CASSLGTGINTEAFF. For the CDR3, the DNA is TGCGCCAGCAGCTTAGGGACAGGCATTAACACTGAAGCTTTCTTT.

This clone was observed a few times. The chain is built from TRBV7-9 and TRBJ2-7; no clear D gene. CDR3 length: 14 amino acids. The V gene lost 5 bases and the J gene lost 2 bases, with 13 bases spanning the gap. Germline values: CDR1 SEHNR, CDR2 FQNEAQ (reference sequence). DNA for the CDR3: TGTGCCAGCAGCCCTTCGGAGATTCCCTACGAGCAGTACTTC. It codes for CASSPSEIPYEQYF.

This clone appeared once. The missing conserved phenylalanine or tryptophan at the end of this CDR3 makes a read error likely. The chain is built from TRBV5-1 and TRBJ2-2; D not resolved. Per the germline V gene, CDR1 is SGHRS and CDR2 is YFSETQ. The CDR3 totals 14 residues. Trimming removed 1 base at V and 4 bases at J, with 8 bases between. DNA for the CDR3: TGCGCCAGCAGCTTGTCCCCTCTCACCGGGGAGCTGTTTCTT. It yields the protein CASSLSPLTGELFL.